The clone carrying this TCR beta chain occurred once. Antigen: not known. This record belongs to a study of T cell responses to AZD1222 COVID-19 vaccine. The wider study: The analysis combined second doses at about 4 or about 12 weeks. General observations from the study: The peak T cell response came first, and repertoires were sampled only after it. Clonal diversity was possibly underestimated, and white British individuals and females predominated among donors.

Only in-frame clones appear in the TCRdb table, and some are missing; sequencing was by immunoSEQ multiplex PCR. Counted here are about 130,000 clones, about nine tenths occurring once; the ten biggest clones make up roughly 1.5%. V lost 7 bases and J lost 3, with 9 bases in between. The length of the CDR3 is 12 residues. Germline V gene data show CDR1 as MGHDK and CDR2 as SYGVNS. The sample consisted of peripheral blood, taken on day 0 of AZD1222 vaccination. The receptor comes from an adult in good health. The chain employs TRBV25-1 and TRBJ1-1, with unresolved D. The CDR3 coding sequence is TGTGCCAGCAAAAGTTCGTACACTGAAGCTTTCTTT. It codes for CASKSSYTEAFF.